The 11 T cell receptor beta chains given below trace back to one sample, sequenced in a study of T-cell reconstitution after alpha-beta-depleted transplantation in children. TCRbeta library preparation incorporated unique molecular identifiers. TCRdb redid the calling of the PCR reads with MiXCR, one entry per CDR3 protein. The sample consists of 150,000 to 200,000 distinct CDR3 sequences, 14% to 15% of them appearing once. The sample was PBMCs from the stem cell graft donor, taken from the stem cell graft. The receptors derive from a human donor who donated a stem cell graft to a child with acute lymphoblastic leukemia.

The chain carries TRBV5-1 and TRBJ1-2, with TRBD1 as a possible D gene (6 bases). Looked up from germline, CDR1 is SGHRS and CDR2 is YFSETQ. V lost 4 bases, J lost 4 bases, and 14 bases lay in between. The CDR3 contains 14 residues. CDR3 sequence reads: CASSPGGGLYGYTF. DNA of the CDR3: TGCGCCAGCAGCCCGGGGGGCGGCCTCTATGGCTACACCTTC.

V and J are TRBV5-6 and TRBJ2-7; TRBD2 aligns across 7 bases. Germline CDR1 reads SGHDT; CDR2 reads YYEEEE. CDR3 length: 18 residues. Losses at the gene ends were 3 bases for V and 2 bases for J; bases not matched to a gene: 17. The CDR3 bases are TGTGCCAGCAGCTCCCTCTACTCGTGGCGGGAGCCTCCCTACGAGCAGTACTTC. It yields the protein CASSSLYSWREPPYEQYF.

This clonotype was detected many times. V and J are TRBV12-3 or TRBV12-4 and TRBJ2-7; the match to TRBD1 covers 7 bases. Trimming removed 6 bases from V and 0 bases from J; junction bases left unmatched: 8. The CDR3 sequence is 15 residues long. CDR3 DNA: TGTGCCAGCAGGTCAGGGACAGTTTCCTCCTACGAGCAGTACTTC. Amino acids: CASRSGTVSSYEQYF.

This sequence joins TRBV20-1 and TRBJ1-5; tentatively, D is TRBD1 (6 bases). Trimming shortened V by 0 bases and J by 5 bases, and 20 bases separated the two germline ends. The CDR3 extends over 17 amino acids. Germline CDR1 reads DFQATT; CDR2 reads SNEGSKA (reference sequence). As DNA, the CDR3 is TGCAGTGCTAGAGACGCCCTGAAGAGGGGGTTCGATCAGCCCCAGCATTTT. Its translation: CSARDALKRGFDQPQHF.

This clonotype was observed many times. The rearrangement uses TRBV11-2 and TRBJ2-3; TRBD2 aligns across 8 bases. Per the germline V gene, CDR1 is SGHAT and CDR2 is FQNNGV. V shed 4 bases, J shed 2 bases, and the junction held 5 bases outside the gene matches. The CDR3 runs to 15 residues. The DNA of the CDR3 is TGTGCCAGCAGCTATAGCGGGAAGGTCACAGATACGCAGTATTTT. It translates to CASSYSGKVTDTQYF.

As regards this clonotype: Being one base from a much bigger clone, this may be a read error. This chain connects TRBV4-1 to TRBJ2-1, with 9 nucleotides matching TRBD1. The CDR3 sequence is 15 residues long. CDR1 MGHRA and CDR2 YSYEKL come from the germline V gene. The CDR3 is CASSLSGQGGNERFF. The CDR3 nucleotides read TGCGCCAGCAGCCTATCGGGACAGGGAGGCAATGAGCGGTTCTTC.

V gene TRBV10-2 combines with J gene TRBJ1-1; no firm D call. The CDR3 is 13 residues long. V lost 0 bases and J lost 8, with 10 bases in between. Germline V gene sequence: CDR1 WSHSY, CDR2 SAAADI. Here the CDR3 reads CASSESQVREAFF. The CDR3, as DNA: TGCGCCAGCAGTGAGTCGCAGGTGCGGGAAGCTTTCTTT.

This clonotype was seen at least ten times. The V call is TRBV25-1, the J call TRBJ1-1, with 7 bases lining up with TRBD1. After removal of 8 bases from V and 4 bases from J, the junction contained 13 bases not matched to a gene. Germline values: CDR1 MGHDK, CDR2 SYGVNS. This CDR3 region has 15 residues. CDR3 DNA sequence: TGTGCCAGCGGAGTAAACAGGGGAGTAGGCACTGAAGCTTTCTTT. Amino acid sequence: CASGVNRGVGTEAFF.

This clonotype was observed at least ten times. The chain couples TRBV7-8 to TRBJ2-7; 10 positions match TRBD2. Germline CDR1 reads SGHVS; CDR2 reads FQNEAQ. This CDR3 spans 16 amino acids. The V and J ends lost 5 bases and 5 bases, in that order; junction bases with no gene match: 12. CDR3 coding DNA: TGTGCCAGCAGCAACGGGGGGCTAGCGGGAGCGAACGAGCAGTACTTC. Its protein is CASSNGGLAGANEQYF.

A few counts support this clonotype. This chain links TRBV10-3 with TRBJ2-3; D is undetermined. The CDR3 consists of 16 residues. V was cut by 1 base and J by 0 bases, with 11 bases left in between. Germline lookup yields CDR1 ENHRY and CDR2 SYGVKD. The CDR3 loop reads CAISEYVTSSTDTQYF. CDR3 bases: TGTGCCATCAGTGAGTATGTGACTTCTAGCACAGATACGCAGTATTTT.

This clonotype has ten or more counts. The chain carries TRBV19 and TRBJ2-5, with a possible D match to TRBD1 (6 bases). The length of the CDR3 is 15 residues. Germline lookup yields CDR1 LNHDA and CDR2 SQIVND (reference sequence). The V end lost 5 bases, the J end lost 4 bases, and 17 bases lay between the germline ends. The CDR3 nucleotides read TGTGCCAGTAGTGGACGACGACCAGGGGCAGAGACCCAGTACTTC. Residues: CASSGRRPGAETQYF.